These 29 T cell receptor beta chains share one sample of origin, sequenced in a study of blood T cell repertoires in COVID-19. Measured with immunoSEQ multiplex PCR; TCRdb has only the in-frame clones, and not every one. Here the sample spans around 140,000 clones, around 84% being singletons. The sample consisted of peripheral blood. The source of these receptors is a man aged 25 to 40 with COVID-19, enrolled during active disease.

The chain joins TRBV19 to TRBJ2-7; D is perhaps TRBD1 (5 bases). Per the germline V gene, CDR1 is LNHDA and CDR2 is SQIVND (reference sequence). With 5 bases removed from V and 3 bases from J, the gap between germline ends came to 14 bases. This CDR3 region has 14 residues. The CDR3 bases are TGTGCCAGTAGTCAGGGCCCCTTCGTCTACGAGCAGTACTTC. Translated: CASSQGPFVYEQYF. Supplemented by reference TRBV19 and TRBJ2-7, the full variable domain reads DGGITQSPKYLFRKEGQNVTLSCEQNLNHDAMYWYRQDPGQGLRLIYYSQIVNDFQKGDIAEGYSVSREKKESFPLTVTSAQKNPTAFYLCASSQGPFVYEQYFGPGTRLTVT.

This rearrangement joins TRBV11-2 to TRBJ2-5, with D unclear. Germline V gives CDR1 SGHAT, CDR2 FQNNGV. The CDR3 consists of 14 residues. V was pared by 5 bases and J by 1 base, with 11 bases between. CDR3 protein: CASSPIAAQETQYF. Written as DNA, the CDR3 is TGTGCCAGCAGCCCGATTGCGGCCCAAGAGACCCAGTACTTC.

The J gene is TRBJ1-3, the V gene TRBV9; D is unresolved. Deletions cut 3 bases from V and 7 bases from J, with 14 bases between. The CDR3 extends over 14 amino acids. CDR1 SGDLS and CDR2 YYNGEE come from the germline V gene. CDR3 nucleotide sequence: TGTGCCAGCAGCGGGGAGGACTACCCGAACACCATATATTTT. It is translated as CASSGEDYPNTIYF.

The chain employs TRBV25-1 and TRBJ2-3, with 7 bases matching TRBD1. This CDR3 has 14 residues. The germline CDR1 and CDR2 sequences are MGHDK and SYGVNS. Trimming cost V 6 bases and J 1 base; bases outside gene matches: 4. CDR3 in amino acids: CASRNDRGTDTQYF. DNA for the CDR3: TGTGCCAGCAGAAATGACAGGGGCACAGATACGCAGTATTTT.

This clone was recorded a few times. V is TRBV7-9 and J is TRBJ2-1; possibly TRBD2 for D (5 bases). Trimming took 0 bases from V and 4 from J, leaving 13 bases between them. The CDR3 has 16 residues. Germline CDR1 reads SEHNR; CDR2 reads FQNEAQ (reference sequence). This CDR3 is CASSLAGLALYNEQFF. CDR3 bases: TGTGCCAGCAGCTTAGCGGGGTTAGCGCTATACAATGAGCAGTTCTTC.

This clone was counted between two and nine times. The genes are TRBV2 and TRBJ2-7; 8 positions agree with TRBD2. Per the germline V gene, CDR1 is SNHLY and CDR2 is FYNNEI. The CDR3 is made up of 13 amino acids. J lost 6 bases, V lost 1 base, and 2 bases had no gene match. The CDR3 DNA follows: TGTGCCAGCAGTGAAGGACGGGGGGGCGAGCAGTACTTC. This sequence encodes CASSEGRGGEQYF.

This chain joins TRBV5-1 and TRBJ2-5; 9 bases fit TRBD2. Losses at the gene ends were 6 bases for V and 2 bases for J; bases not matched to a gene: 5. This CDR3 contains 14 residues. In germline, CDR1 is SGHRS, CDR2 YFSETQ. CDR3 loop: CASTRGGGQETQYF. The CDR3 DNA reads as TGCGCCAGCACCCGCGGGGGGGGTCAAGAGACCCAGTACTTC.

The CDR3 region has the DNA TGTGCCAGCACCCCGACTAGCGGGAGCCCCGGGGAGCTGTTTTTT. Protein product: CASTPTSGSPGELFF. This chain connects TRBV6-4 to TRBJ2-2; 12 bases are shared with TRBD2. Germline CDR1 and CDR2: MRHNA and SNTAGT. CDR3 length equals 15 residues. V lost 7 bases and J lost 6; bases outside the gene matches: 6.

This clone was counted a few times. CDR3 sequence reads: CASSMGQSYNEQFF. CDR3 nucleotide sequence: TGTGCCAGTAGTATGGGCCAGTCCTACAATGAGCAGTTCTTC. V usage is TRBV19 and J usage is TRBJ2-1, with D unclear. This CDR3 comprises 14 residues. CDR1 is LNHDA and CDR2 is SQIVND in the germline V gene (reference sequence). V lost 3 bases and J 1 base, leaving 7 bases between the germline ends.

The rearrangement joins TRBV24-1 to TRBJ2-3; 9 positions match TRBD2. The junction had 8 bases not matched to a gene; V was cut back by 5 bases and J by 3 bases. Per the germline V gene, CDR1 is KGHDR and CDR2 is SFDVKD. This CDR3 spans 16 amino acids. The CDR3 coding sequence is TGTGCCACCAGTGCCGGACTAGCGCGTGTAACAGATACGCAGTATTTT. Encoded protein: CATSAGLARVTDTQYF.

J is TRBJ2-1 and V is TRBV19, with 9 bases fitting TRBD2. Germline V gives CDR1 LNHDA, CDR2 SQIVND (reference sequence). The V gene end was trimmed by 5 bases and the J gene end by 4 bases; junction bases not matched to a gene: 9. The CDR3 is 16 amino acids. CDR3 protein: CASSLGAGGRYNEQFF. The CDR3 bases are TGTGCCAGTAGTTTGGGGGCGGGAGGGCGATACAATGAGCAGTTCTTC.

This clone occurred a few times. The chain uses TRBV2 and TRBJ2-1; TRBD1 is a possible D gene (5 bases). V lost 3 bases and J lost 4, with 13 bases in between. The V gene's germline CDR1 is SNHLY and CDR2 FYNNEI. The CDR3 contains 15 residues. The CDR3 sequence: CASSDPTDGYNEQFF. The DNA of the CDR3 is TGTGCCAGCAGTGATCCGACAGACGGATACAATGAGCAGTTCTTC.

The DNA for the CDR3 is TGTGCCAGTAGTGGAGACAGGGGACGCTATGGCTACACCTTC. The encoded protein is CASSGDRGRYGYTF. V is TRBV19 and J is TRBJ1-2, with 8 bases that match TRBD1. Trimming took 5 bases from V and 4 from J; bases not matched to a gene: 6. Germline V gene lookup returns CDR1 LNHDA and CDR2 SQIVND (reference sequence). The CDR3 covers 14 residues.

This clone was found once. This chain connects TRBV10-3 to TRBJ2-3, with 9 bases lining up with TRBD2. The CDR3 length is 16 residues. V shed 3 bases, J shed 0 bases, and the junction held 4 bases outside the gene matches. The germline CDR1 and CDR2 sequences are ENHRY and SYGVKD. The CDR3 region is CAISDGAGGSTDTQYF. The CDR3 DNA is TGTGCCATCAGTGACGGGGCGGGGGGGAGCACAGATACGCAGTATTTT.

The genes are TRBV4-2 and TRBJ2-7; no clear D. The CDR3 is 14 residues long. The V and J ends lost 0 bases and 2 bases respectively, with 8 bases between them. The germline gives CDR1 LGHNA, CDR2 YNFKEQ. The CDR3 DNA is TGTGCCAGCAGCCAAGATCTAGGCCCCTACGAGCAGTACTTC. This encodes CASSQDLGPYEQYF.

J is TRBJ2-3 and V is TRBV11-2; D perhaps matches TRBD2 (7 bases). CDR1 and CDR2 from the germline V gene are SGHAT and FQNNGV. The ends were cut back, 1 base at V and 3 bases at J, with 17 bases in the middle. This CDR3 comprises 17 residues. CDR3 in DNA: TGTGCCAGCAGCTTAGTTCCGGGGGGCGATGGGACAGATACGCAGTATTTT. As protein: CASSLVPGGDGTDTQYF.

The chain recombines TRBV7-6 with TRBJ1-4, with D tentatively TRBD1 (5 bases). The CDR3 is 16 residues long. V was pared by 4 bases and J by 3 bases, with 15 bases between. Per germline, CDR1 SGHVS and CDR2 FNYEAQ. In DNA form, the CDR3 reads TGTGCCAGCAGCTATTCTCAGGGATCGGCTAATGAAAAACTGTTTTTT. Protein sequence: CASSYSQGSANEKLFF.

The J gene is TRBJ2-1, the V gene TRBV7-2; the D is unclear. This CDR3 spans 13 amino acids. In germline, CDR1 is SGHTA, CDR2 FQGNSA. The V and J ends lost 4 bases and 3 bases respectively, with 7 bases between them. The CDR3 loop reads CASSYPNYNEQFF. The CDR3 DNA reads as TGTGCCAGCAGCTACCCTAACTACAATGAGCAGTTCTTC. The complete variable domain, with remaining parts taken from reference TRBV7-2 and TRBJ2-1, reads GAGVSQSPSNKVTEKGKDVELRCDPISGHTALYWYRQSLGQGLEFLIYFQGNSAPDKSGLPSDRFSAERTGGSVSTLTIQRTQQEDSAVYLCASSYPNYNEQFFGPGTRLTVL.

This chain uses TRBV9 with TRBJ1-4; 7 nucleotides align to TRBD1. CDR3 length equals 14 residues. With V trimmed by 4 bases and J by 7 bases, 7 bases remained unmatched. The germline V gene encodes CDR1 SGDLS and CDR2 YYNGEE. As DNA, the CDR3 is TGTGCCAGCAGCCAAGGGGGCGTCGGTGAAAAACTGTTTTTT. Protein sequence: CASSQGGVGEKLFF.

This chain uses TRBV10-3 with TRBJ1-1; a possible D gene is TRBD1 (6 bases). CDR3 length equals 13 residues. CDR1 and CDR2 from the germline V gene are ENHRY and SYGVKD. V was trimmed by 10 bases and J by 0 bases, leaving 12 bases between them. The CDR3 protein is CASLRDMNTEAFF. The CDR3 DNA reads TGTGCCAGCCTCAGGGACATGAACACTGAAGCTTTCTTT.

This clone was picked up one time. The chain carries TRBV5-4 and TRBJ2-5; D possibly corresponds to TRBD2 (5 bases). The CDR3 contains 14 residues. The V gene lost 7 bases and the J gene lost 5 bases, with 18 bases spanning the gap. Germline V gives CDR1 SGHNT, CDR2 YYREEE (reference sequence). The CDR3 DNA sequence: TGTGCCAGCGGACTGGGTACAAGGGTTGAGACCCAGTACTTC. Amino acids: CASGLGTRVETQYF.

The V and J genes are TRBV24-1 and TRBJ2-7; D is possibly TRBD1 (5 bases). CDR3 length: 13 residues. Between the trimmed V and J ends, which lost 6 bases and 5 bases, there was a span of 13 bases. Germline CDR1 is KGHDR and CDR2 is SFDVKD. In DNA form, the CDR3 reads TGTGCCACCAGTAAGGCTGGGGCCCACGAGCAGTACTTC. It encodes CATSKAGAHEQYF.

The chain couples TRBV28 to TRBJ2-7; D may be TRBD2 (6 bases). V was pared by 7 bases and J by 1 base, with 20 bases between. The CDR3 runs to 16 residues. Germline lookup yields CDR1 MDHEN and CDR2 SYDVKM. The CDR3 nucleotides are TGTGCCAGCATTCCCGGGGGTAGGATCGATTCCTACGAGCAGTACTTC. Amino acid sequence: CASIPGGRIDSYEQYF.

The chain carries TRBV28 and TRBJ1-2; 10 nucleotides match TRBD1. Unmatched junction bases numbered 5, after V lost 8 bases and J lost 5 bases. Germline V gene lookup returns CDR1 MDHEN and CDR2 SYDVKM. The CDR3 is made up of 13 amino acids. The CDR3 sequence is CASRTGQGYGYTF. The CDR3 coding sequence is TGTGCCAGCCGAACGGGACAGGGGTATGGCTACACCTTC.

The chain couples TRBV21-1 to TRBJ2-5; TRBD1 reflects the table's D call only, with no check against the DNA. TRBV21-1 is listed as a pseudogene. The CDR3 is made up of 16 amino acids. The CDR3 loop is CASSLRNRGFLETQYF. Here the CDR3 DNA reads TGTGCCAGCAGCCTCCGCAACAGGGGATTTCTGGAGACCCAGTACTTC.

Notes on this clone: Different DNA sequences within this sample yield the same CDR3. The V and J genes are TRBV7-9 and TRBJ1-6, with 10 bases aligning to TRBD1. Trimming removed 4 bases from V and 7 bases from J; junction bases left unmatched: 1. The CDR3 sequence is 14 residues long. Germline lookup yields CDR1 SEHNR and CDR2 FQNEAQ (reference sequence). CDR3 DNA sequence: TGTGCCAGCAGCTCGGGACAGGGGAATTCACCCCTCCACTTT. Translating gives CASSSGQGNSPLHF.

This clone was detected a few times. The chain employs TRBV7-2 and TRBJ2-5, with D possibly TRBD2 on 5 matching bases. Trimming cost V 3 bases and J 5 bases, with 19 bases left between them. CDR1 is SGHTA, CDR2 FQGNSA, per germline. The CDR3 spans 16 residues. The CDR3 region has the DNA TGTGCCAGCAGCTTGGGTGGACTTCCTGGGGTGGAGACCCAGTACTTC. It yields the protein CASSLGGLPGVETQYF. Supplemented by reference TRBV7-2 and TRBJ2-5, the full variable domain reads GAGVSQSPSNKVTEKGKDVELRCDPISGHTALYWYRQSLGQGLEFLIYFQGNSAPDKSGLPSDRFSAERTGGSVSTLTIQRTQQEDSAVYLCASSLGGLPGVETQYFGPGTRLLVL.

The chain has TRBV6-5 and TRBJ1-6, with no clear D. The germline CDR1 and CDR2 sequences are MNHEY and SVGAGI. Trimming took off 2 bases at V and 6 bases at J, with 11 bases between the two ends. This CDR3 has 15 amino acids. The chain's CDR3 is CASSYKGGSNSPLHF. In nucleotides, the CDR3 is TGTGCCAGCAGTTACAAAGGAGGGTCTAATTCACCCCTCCACTTT.

This chain links TRBV15 with TRBJ1-2; D is uncertain. The germline gives CDR1 LNHNV, CDR2 YYDKDF (reference sequence). The CDR3 sequence is 15 residues long. Trimming shortened V by 3 bases and J by 5 bases, and 16 bases separated the two germline ends. The CDR3 region has the DNA TGTGCCACCAGCAGGCCCACTGGAGGTTCTTATGGCTACACCTTC. Amino acids: CATSRPTGGSYGYTF.